The subject of this entry is one T cell receptor beta chain. The antigen remains undetermined. The conserved phenylalanine or tryptophan is not found at the CDR3 terminus, so this likely reflects a read error. The PCR was carried out with 60 Vbeta primers and 13 Jbeta primers. Profiled with immunoSEQ multiplex PCR; TCRdb holds only in-frame clones, not every one. Altogether about 130,000 clones are present, 80% being singletons, with the ten largest covering about 2.2%. The data are from a study of cytomegalovirus exposure and HLA in healthy donors. Overall study results and limits: A later analysis appeared to link common viral pathogens to several of the most significant clusters.

The receptor comes from a young man in good health and CMV-seronegative. Sequenced sample: PBMCs.

The chain's CDR3 is CAINPDGLYGYTL. The CDR3 DNA follows: TGTGCCATCAACCCGGACGGACTCTATGGCTACACCCTC. The rearrangement joins TRBV10-3 to TRBJ1-2, with unresolved D. This CDR3 comprises 13 residues. Trimming removed 7 bases at V and 4 bases at J, with 13 bases between. The germline V gene encodes CDR1 ENHRY and CDR2 SYGVKD.